This TCR beta chain was observed in a study of cytomegalovirus exposure and HLA in healthy donors. Germline-derived CDR1 and CDR2 are KGHSH and LQKENI. This CDR3 comprises 16 residues. V was cut by 2 bases and J by 5 bases, with 18 bases left in between. The table came from immunoSEQ multiplex PCR; TCRdb's copy has only in-frame clones and leaves some out. The sample has 180,000 or so clones, approximately 86% seen once. The source of this sequence is a man aged 25-45 years in good health and CMV-seropositive. V and J are TRBV18 and TRBJ1-1, with a possible D match to TRBD1 (5 bases). Material for sequencing was PBMCs. The CDR3 nucleotides are TGTGCCAGCTCACCATTGGACACCCGAGTCACAACTGAAGCTTTCTTT. Amino acids: CASSPLDTRVTTEAFF.